The 23 T cell receptor beta chains in this list originate from one sample, sequenced in a study of T cells in Graves' hyperthyroidism and ophthalmopathy. Amplified TCR beta CDR3 regions came from RNA transcripts. When the TCR CDR3 underwent first-round RT-PCR, the HTBI primer set was used. TCRdb reprocessed the multiplex PCR reads with MiXCR, giving one entry per CDR3 protein. Of some 400,000 distinct CDR3 sequences detected, 15% to 20% appear once; the ten largest clones hold roughly 3.5%. Material for sequencing was blood. The receptors here all came from a young woman with Graves' hyperthyroidism.

There are many counts of this clonotype. V is TRBV27 and J is TRBJ1-1; 8 bases are a match to TRBD1. Germline V gene data show CDR1 as MNHEY and CDR2 as SMNVEV (reference sequence). With V trimmed by 2 bases and J by 6 bases, 2 bases remained unmatched. This CDR3 contains 13 residues. The CDR3 nucleotides are TGTGCCAGCAGTTTAGGACAGGGATCTGAAGCTTTCTTT. Translated: CASSLGQGSEAFF.

There are many counts of this clonotype. V is TRBV28 and J is TRBJ2-7, with D perhaps TRBD1 (6 bases). This CDR3 region has 14 residues. Trimming shortened V by 6 bases and J by 1 base, and 13 bases separated the two germline ends. The V gene's germline CDR1 is MDHEN and CDR2 SYDVKM. CDR3: CASRRWDTSYEQYF. CDR3 bases: TGTGCCAGCAGACGCTGGGACACGTCCTACGAGCAGTACTTC.

The chain links TRBV12-3 or TRBV12-4 to TRBJ1-1; no clear D. The ends were cut back, 3 bases at V and 10 bases at J, with 18 bases in the middle. This CDR3 comprises 14 residues. CDR3 DNA: TGTGCCAGCAGTTTGGCCGTAGGTGGGATTAGAGCTTTCTTT. Translation: CASSLAVGGIRAFF.

This clonotype was counted at least ten times. V and J are TRBV6-5 and TRBJ1-2; no definite D call. Trimming cost V 0 bases and J 4 bases, with 18 bases left between them. CDR1 and CDR2 from the germline V gene are MNHEY and SVGAGI. This CDR3 region has 17 residues. CDR3 nucleotides: TGTGCCAGCAGTTACTCGAAGTTTTGGGTCATCGGCTATGGCTACACCTTC. Translation: CASSYSKFWVIGYGYTF.

The V gene is TRBV7-8, the J gene TRBJ2-5; 7 nucleotides line up with TRBD1. J was trimmed by 7 bases and V by 4 bases; bases with no gene match: 9. CDR1 is SGHVS and CDR2 is FQNEAQ in the germline V gene. This CDR3 comprises 14 residues. The CDR3, as DNA: TGTGCCAGCAGCTCCCCAGGGGGTACGTGGACCCAGTACTTC. This translates into CASSSPGGTWTQYF. The whole variable domain, filled in from reference TRBV7-8 and TRBJ2-5, reads GAGVSQSPRYKVAKRGQDVALRCDPISGHVSLFWYQQALGQGPEFLTYFQNEAQLDKSGLPSDRFFAERPEGSVSTLKIQRTQQEDSAVYLCASSSPGGTWTQYFGPGTRLLVL.

This clonotype has a count of ten or more. The chain combines TRBV24-1 with TRBJ1-5, with TRBD1 identical over 7 bases. V lost 4 bases and J lost 3; bases outside the gene matches: 5. This CDR3 has 15 residues. Germline V gene sequence: CDR1 KGHDR, CDR2 SFDVKD. The CDR3 sequence: CATSDTGVPNQPQHF. The CDR3 nucleotides are TGTGCCACCAGTGACACAGGGGTACCCAATCAGCCCCAGCATTTT.

This clonotype was seen at least ten times. V and J are TRBV24-1 and TRBJ2-5, with 7 bases lining up with TRBD2. With 1 base clipped from V and 5 bases from J, the junction kept 6 bases outside the gene matches. The CDR3 is made up of 15 amino acids. CDR1 is KGHDR, CDR2 SFDVKD, per germline. CDR3 nucleotides: TGTGCCACCAGTGATTTCCGGCAGGGAGGGGAGACCCAGTACTTC. It codes for CATSDFRQGGETQYF.

The rearrangement links TRBV4-1 to TRBJ2-1; D uncertain. CDR1 is MGHRA and CDR2 is YSYEKL in the germline V gene. V was shortened by 6 bases and J by 3 bases, with 18 bases between the two germline ends. This CDR3 is built from 16 residues. The CDR3 loop reads CASSHRPLGYYNEQFF. CDR3 coding DNA: TGCGCCAGCAGTCACCGGCCCTTGGGTTACTACAATGAGCAGTTCTTC.

The sample holds many counts of this clonotype. The rearrangement joins TRBV6-5 to TRBJ2-7, with a possible D match to TRBD2 (6 bases). Deletions cut 8 bases from V and 0 bases from J, with 11 bases between. Germline assignment: CDR1 MNHEY and CDR2 SVGAGI. There are 13 residues in the CDR3. CDR3 DNA: TGTGCCAGCCGAGGAGGGGCCTCCTACGAGCAGTACTTC. The encoded protein is CASRGGASYEQYF.

J is TRBJ1-6 and V is TRBV11-2; D gene unclear. This CDR3 is built from 15 residues. V dropped 2 bases and J dropped 2 bases, with 7 bases sitting between them. Germline V CDR1 and CDR2: SGHAT, FQNNGV. CDR3 amino acids: CASSLRATYNSPLHF. CDR3 DNA sequence: TGTGCCAGCAGCTTAAGGGCCACCTATAATTCACCCCTCCACTTT.

The chain carries TRBV24-1 and TRBJ1-1; TRBD1 aligns across 9 bases. CDR1 is KGHDR and CDR2 is SFDVKD in the germline V gene. V trimming: 4 bases; J trimming: 11 bases; junction bases outside the gene matches: 7. The length of the CDR3 is 13 residues. This CDR3 reads CATSEPGTGSAFF. Written as DNA, the CDR3 is TGTGCCACCAGTGAGCCCGGGACAGGGTCGGCTTTCTTT.

Ten or more counts support this clonotype. The V gene is TRBV9, the J gene TRBJ2-5, with TRBD2 matching 9 bases. CDR1 and CDR2 from the germline V gene are SGDLS and YYNGEE. CDR3 length: 13 residues. V dropped 6 bases and J dropped 5; count of bases not matched to a gene: 5. The CDR3 nucleotides read TGTGCCAGCACTCCCGCGGGAGGGGAGACCCAGTACTTC. This sequence encodes CASTPAGGETQYF.

CDR3 DNA sequence: TGTGCCAGCAGTCCCCTCGGATGGGTGGGCACTGAAGCTTTCTTT. This codes for CASSPLGWVGTEAFF. The V call is TRBV2, the J call TRBJ1-1; D not certain. CDR1 SNHLY and CDR2 FYNNEI come from the germline V gene. The CDR3 runs to 15 residues. Between the trimmed V and J ends, which lost 5 bases and 4 bases, there was a span of 17 bases.

This clonotype was counted many times. V usage is TRBV6-1 and J usage is TRBJ2-7; 7 bases are shared with TRBD1. Germline V CDR1 and CDR2: MNHNS, SASEGT. CDR3 size: 14 residues. The trim removed 5 bases at V and 3 bases at J, leaving 7 bases unmatched. DNA for the CDR3: TGTGCCAGCAGTAGCCAGACAGGGAACTACGAGCAGTACTTC. Protein: CASSSQTGNYEQYF.

This clonotype was seen at least ten times. J is TRBJ2-7 and V is TRBV28, with unresolved D. Germline values: CDR1 MDHEN, CDR2 SYDVKM. Trimming took 3 bases from V and 4 from J, leaving 7 bases between them. This CDR3 spans 12 amino acids. The CDR3 sequence is CASSLVLYEQYF. For the CDR3, the DNA is TGTGCCAGCAGTTTGGTTTTGTACGAGCAGTACTTC. Together with reference TRBV28 and TRBJ2-7, the CDR3 gives the full variable domain: DVKVTQSSRYLVKRTGEKVFLECVQDMDHENMFWYRQDPGLGLRLIYFSYDVKMKEKGDIPEGYSVSREKKERFSLILESASTNQTSMYLCASSLVLYEQYFGPGTRLTVT.

This clonotype was seen at least ten times. This chain links TRBV12-3 or TRBV12-4 with TRBJ1-3; a weak D match, TRBD1 (5 bases). The V end was cut by 6 bases, the J end by 1 base, with 10 bases between. The CDR3 length is 14 residues. The CDR3 is CASRYTGSGNTIYF. CDR3 nucleotides: TGTGCCAGCAGATATACAGGTTCTGGAAACACCATATATTTT.

The chain links TRBV30 to TRBJ2-1; 8 positions agree with TRBD2. The CDR3 is made up of 16 amino acids. Germline V gives CDR1 GTSNPN, CDR2 SVGIG (reference sequence). This CDR3 is CAGARGGFSSYNEQFF. The CDR3 DNA reads TGTGCGGGCGCTCGGGGGGGCTTTAGCTCCTACAATGAGCAGTTCTTC. The full variable domain, rest sourced from reference TRBV30 and TRBJ2-1, is SQTIHQWPATLVQPVGSPLSLECTVEGTSNPNLYWYRQAAGRGLQLLFYSVGIGQISSEVPQNLSASRPQDRQFILSSKKLLLSDSGFYLCAGARGGFSSYNEQFFGPGTRLTVL.

This clonotype has a count of ten or more. The chain has TRBV12-3 or TRBV12-4 and TRBJ2-7; no firm D call. This CDR3 contains 11 residues. Trimming removed 5 bases from V and 4 bases from J, with 6 bases in between. CDR3 in DNA: TGTGCCAGCAGTCGCCGGTACGAGCAGTACTTC. Its protein product is CASSRRYEQYF.

This clonotype was found once. A read error may explain this, as a much larger clone is one base away. This chain uses TRBV6-5 with TRBJ1-2; D possibly corresponds to TRBD1 (5 bases). CDR1 is MNHEY and CDR2 is SVGAGI in the germline V gene. This CDR3 has 15 residues. The CDR3 DNA reads TGTACCAGCAGTTACCGGGGGGGAGGGAACTATGGCTACACCTTC. Translation: CTSSYRGGGNYGYTF.

This sequence joins TRBV12-3 or TRBV12-4 and TRBJ1-1; D unclear. V was trimmed by 3 bases and J by 9 bases, leaving 14 bases between them. The CDR3 is 13 amino acids. CDR3 in DNA: TGTGCCAGCAGTTTGCAGGTTAGGGCGAAAGCTTTCTTT. It is translated as CASSLQVRAKAFF.

This clonotype was recorded at least ten times. This chain uses TRBV12-3 or TRBV12-4 with TRBJ2-7; D may be TRBD1 (5 bases). Trimming left V 6 bases short and J 4 bases short, with 25 bases between. This CDR3 is 17 amino acids long. The CDR3 DNA reads TGTGCCAGCAGCCCCAGACAGAGCCGGAGCCGACCTTACGAGCAGTACTTC. Its translation is CASSPRQSRSRPYEQYF.

At least ten counts were recorded for this clonotype. The chain links TRBV7-6 to TRBJ1-1; no reliable D call. This CDR3 region has 12 residues. V lost 5 bases, J lost 7 bases, and 11 bases lay in between. Per the germline V gene, CDR1 is SGHVS and CDR2 is FNYEAQ. The CDR3 nucleotides read TGTGCCAGCAGCCGTTTCGAAGGTGAAGCTTTCTTT. This translates into CASSRFEGEAFF. The variable domain in full, completed from reference TRBV7-6 and TRBJ1-1, reads GAGVSQSPRYKVTKRGQDVALRCDPISGHVSLYWYRQALGQGPEFLTYFNYEAQQDKSGLPNDRFSAERPEGSISTLTIQRTEQRDSAMYRCASSRFEGEAFFGQGTRLTVV.

This clonotype was counted between two and nine times. The chain couples TRBV12-3 or TRBV12-4 to TRBJ1-1; D gene unclear. V lost 1 base and J lost 3, with 6 bases in between. There are 13 residues in the CDR3. Here the CDR3 reads CASSLVRYTEAFF. For the CDR3, the DNA is TGTGCCAGCAGTTTAGTCAGATACACTGAAGCTTTCTTT.